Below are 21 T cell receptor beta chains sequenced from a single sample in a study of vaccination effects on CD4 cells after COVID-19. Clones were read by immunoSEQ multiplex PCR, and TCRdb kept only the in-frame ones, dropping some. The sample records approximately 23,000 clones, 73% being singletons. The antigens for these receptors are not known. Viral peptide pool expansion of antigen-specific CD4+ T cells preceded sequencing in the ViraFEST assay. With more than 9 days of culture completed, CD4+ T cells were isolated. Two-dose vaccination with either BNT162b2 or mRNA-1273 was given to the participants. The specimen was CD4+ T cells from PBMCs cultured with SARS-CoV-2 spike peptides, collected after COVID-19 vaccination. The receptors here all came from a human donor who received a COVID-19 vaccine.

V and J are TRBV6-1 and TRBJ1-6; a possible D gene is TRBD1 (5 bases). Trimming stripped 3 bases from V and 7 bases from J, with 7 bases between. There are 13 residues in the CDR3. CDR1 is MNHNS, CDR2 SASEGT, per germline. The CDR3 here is CASSDRENSPLHF. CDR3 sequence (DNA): TGTGCCAGCAGTGACAGGGAGAATTCACCCCTCCACTTT.

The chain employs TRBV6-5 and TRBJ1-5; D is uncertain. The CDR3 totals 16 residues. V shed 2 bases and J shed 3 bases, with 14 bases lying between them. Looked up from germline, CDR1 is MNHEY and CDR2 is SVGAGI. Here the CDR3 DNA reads TGTGCCAGCAGTTACGCACCCTACAGTTACAATCAGCCCCAGCATTTT. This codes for CASSYAPYSYNQPQHF.

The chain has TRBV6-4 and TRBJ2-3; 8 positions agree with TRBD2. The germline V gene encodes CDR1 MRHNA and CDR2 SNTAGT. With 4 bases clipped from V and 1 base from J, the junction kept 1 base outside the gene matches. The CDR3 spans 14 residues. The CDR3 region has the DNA TGTGCCAGCAGTGGTAGCGGGGGCACAGATACGCAGTATTTT. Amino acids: CASSGSGGTDTQYF.

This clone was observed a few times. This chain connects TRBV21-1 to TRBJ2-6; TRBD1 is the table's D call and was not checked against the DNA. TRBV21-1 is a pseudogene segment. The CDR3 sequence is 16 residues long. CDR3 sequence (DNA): TGTGCCACCTCAGAGAACAGGTTTAGTGGGGCCAACGTCCTGACTTTC. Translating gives CATSENRFSGANVLTF.

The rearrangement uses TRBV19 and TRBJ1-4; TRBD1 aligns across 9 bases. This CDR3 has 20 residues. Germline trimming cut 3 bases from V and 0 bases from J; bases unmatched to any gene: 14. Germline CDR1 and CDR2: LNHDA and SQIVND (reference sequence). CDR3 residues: CASSILYRGRGGATNEKLFF. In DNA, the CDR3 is TGTGCCAGTAGTATTCTGTACAGGGGGCGCGGAGGTGCAACTAATGAAAAACTGTTTTTT.

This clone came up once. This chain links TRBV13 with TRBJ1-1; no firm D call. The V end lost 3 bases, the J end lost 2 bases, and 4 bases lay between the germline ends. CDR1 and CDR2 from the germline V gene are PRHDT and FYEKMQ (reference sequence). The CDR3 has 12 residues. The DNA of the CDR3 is TGTGCCAGCAGCTTTCCCAACACTGAAGCTTTCTTT. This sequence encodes CASSFPNTEAFF. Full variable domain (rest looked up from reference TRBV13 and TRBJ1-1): AAGVIQSPRHLIKEKRETATLKCYPIPRHDTVYWYQQGPGQDPQFLISFYEKMQSDKGSIPDRFSAQQFSDYHSELNMSSLELGDSALYFCASSFPNTEAFFGQGTRLTVV.

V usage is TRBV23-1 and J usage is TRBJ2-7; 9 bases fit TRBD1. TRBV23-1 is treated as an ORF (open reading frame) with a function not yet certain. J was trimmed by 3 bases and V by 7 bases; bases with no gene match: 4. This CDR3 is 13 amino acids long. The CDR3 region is CASTRTGVYEQYF. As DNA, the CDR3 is TGCGCCAGCACCCGGACAGGGGTCTACGAGCAGTACTTC.

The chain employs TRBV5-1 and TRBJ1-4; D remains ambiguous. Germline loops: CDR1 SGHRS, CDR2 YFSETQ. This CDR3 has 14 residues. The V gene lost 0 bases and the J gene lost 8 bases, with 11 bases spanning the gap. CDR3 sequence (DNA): TGCGCCAGCAGCTTGGCCGCAGGACTGGAAAAACTGTTTTTT. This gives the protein CASSLAAGLEKLFF.

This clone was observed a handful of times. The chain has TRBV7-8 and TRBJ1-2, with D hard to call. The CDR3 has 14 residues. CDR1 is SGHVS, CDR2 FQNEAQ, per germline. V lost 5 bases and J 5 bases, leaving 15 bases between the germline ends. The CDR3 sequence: CASSPLNTPYGYTF. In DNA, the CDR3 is TGTGCCAGCAGCCCCCTTAATACCCCGTATGGCTACACCTTC.

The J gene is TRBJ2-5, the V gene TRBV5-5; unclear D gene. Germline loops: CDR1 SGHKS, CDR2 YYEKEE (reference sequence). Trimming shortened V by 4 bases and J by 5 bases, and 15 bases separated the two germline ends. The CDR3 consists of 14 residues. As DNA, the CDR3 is TGTGCCAGCAGCCCCGTTGTGGGGTGGGAGACCCAGTACTTC. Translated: CASSPVVGWETQYF.

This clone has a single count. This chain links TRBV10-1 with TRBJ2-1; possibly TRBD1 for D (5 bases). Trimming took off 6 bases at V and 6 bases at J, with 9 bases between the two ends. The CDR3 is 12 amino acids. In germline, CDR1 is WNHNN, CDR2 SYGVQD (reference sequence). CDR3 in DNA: TGCGCCAGCAGCGCAGGGTCCAATGAGCAGTTCTTC. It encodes CASSAGSNEQFF.

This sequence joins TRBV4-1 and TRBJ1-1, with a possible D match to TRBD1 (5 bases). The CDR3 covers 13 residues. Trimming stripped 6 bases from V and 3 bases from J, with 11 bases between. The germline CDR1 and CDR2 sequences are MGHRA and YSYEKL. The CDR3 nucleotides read TGCGCCAGCAGGTTACAGGAGGACACTGAAGCTTTCTTT. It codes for CASRLQEDTEAFF.

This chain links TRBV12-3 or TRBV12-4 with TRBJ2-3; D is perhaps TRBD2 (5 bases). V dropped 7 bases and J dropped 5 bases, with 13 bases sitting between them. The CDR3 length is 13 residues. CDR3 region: CASNDGGGDTQYF. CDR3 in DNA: TGTGCCAGCAATGACGGCGGAGGAGATACGCAGTATTTT.

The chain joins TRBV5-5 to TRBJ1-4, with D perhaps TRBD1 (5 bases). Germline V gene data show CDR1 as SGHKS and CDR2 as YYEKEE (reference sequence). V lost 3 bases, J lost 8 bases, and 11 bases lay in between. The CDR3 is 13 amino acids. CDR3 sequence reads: CASSSEGQEKLFF. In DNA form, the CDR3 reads TGTGCCAGCAGCTCCGAGGGGCAGGAAAAACTGTTTTTT.

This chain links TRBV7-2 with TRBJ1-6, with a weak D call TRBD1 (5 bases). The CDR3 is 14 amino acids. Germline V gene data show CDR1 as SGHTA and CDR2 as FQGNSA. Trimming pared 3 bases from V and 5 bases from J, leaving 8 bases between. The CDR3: CASSLPGNNSPLHF. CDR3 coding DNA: TGTGCCAGCAGCTTGCCAGGGAATAATTCACCCCTCCACTTT.

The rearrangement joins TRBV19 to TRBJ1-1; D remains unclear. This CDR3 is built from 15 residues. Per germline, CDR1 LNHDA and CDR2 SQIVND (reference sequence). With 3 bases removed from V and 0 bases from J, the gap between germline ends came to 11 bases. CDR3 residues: CASSMAQNMNTEAFF. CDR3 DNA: TGTGCCAGTAGTATGGCCCAGAACATGAACACTGAAGCTTTCTTT.

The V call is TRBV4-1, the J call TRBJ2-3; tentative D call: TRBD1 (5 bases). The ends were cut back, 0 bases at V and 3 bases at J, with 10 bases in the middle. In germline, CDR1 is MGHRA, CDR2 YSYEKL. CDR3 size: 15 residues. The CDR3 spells CASSQDQGWTDTQYF. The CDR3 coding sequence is TGCGCCAGCAGCCAAGATCAGGGTTGGACAGATACGCAGTATTTT.

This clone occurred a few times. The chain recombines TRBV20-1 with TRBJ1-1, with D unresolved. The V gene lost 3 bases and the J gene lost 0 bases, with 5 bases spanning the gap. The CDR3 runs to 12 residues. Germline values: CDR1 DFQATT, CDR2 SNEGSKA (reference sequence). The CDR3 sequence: CSASSMNTEAFF. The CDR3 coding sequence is TGCAGTGCTAGTTCCATGAACACTGAAGCTTTCTTT.

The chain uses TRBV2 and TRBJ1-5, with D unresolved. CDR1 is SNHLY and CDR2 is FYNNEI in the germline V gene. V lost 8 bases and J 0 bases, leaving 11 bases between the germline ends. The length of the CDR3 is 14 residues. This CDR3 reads CASGQTYSNQPQHF. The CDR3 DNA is TGTGCCAGCGGGCAGACTTATAGCAATCAGCCCCAGCATTTT. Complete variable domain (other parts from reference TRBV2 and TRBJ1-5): EPEVTQTPSHQVTQMGQEVILRCVPISNHLYFYWYRQILGQKVEFLVSFYNNEISEKSEIFDDQFSVERPDGSNFTLKIRSTKLEDSAMYFCASGQTYSNQPQHFGDGTRLSIL.

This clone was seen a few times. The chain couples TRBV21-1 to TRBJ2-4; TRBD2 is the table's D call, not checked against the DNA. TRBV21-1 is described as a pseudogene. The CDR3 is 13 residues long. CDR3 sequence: CAEPGTSVGIQYF. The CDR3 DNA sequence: TGTGCAGAACCCGGGACTAGCGTTGGCATTCAGTACTTC.

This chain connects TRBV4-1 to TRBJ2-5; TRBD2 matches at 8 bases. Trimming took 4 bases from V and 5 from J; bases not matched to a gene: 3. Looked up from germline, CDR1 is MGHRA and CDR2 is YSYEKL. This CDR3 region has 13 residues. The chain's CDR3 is CASSPSGSETQYF. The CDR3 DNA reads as TGCGCCAGCAGCCCCAGCGGGAGTGAGACCCAGTACTTC.